The clone carrying this T cell receptor (beta chain) was detected many times. Its antigen is currently unknown. The data are from a study of PD-L1 blockade in urothelial cancer. Study-wide background: The researchers analyzed blood 3 weeks (second dose) and 6 weeks after treatment start.

Assay: immunoSEQ multiplex PCR; the TCRdb copy retains only in-frame clones and omits some. The repertoire has over 30,000 clones, over 75% of them found once; the top ten carry about a sixth. Time point defined: pretreatment peripheral blood. CDR1 and CDR2 from the germline V gene are SGHTA and FQGNSA. There are 15 residues in the CDR3. V lost 3 bases to trimming and J lost 6 bases, with 12 bases between them. Whole-study findings and limits: Durable-benefit cases showed more tumor-associated blood clone expansion at 3 weeks.

This receptor was taken from a man in his sixties with urothelial cancer. The chain couples TRBV7-2 to TRBJ1-6; D unresolved. The sequencing here drew on PBMCs, taken around atezolizumab (anti-PD-L1) treatment. DNA for the CDR3: TGTGCCAGCAGCTTCCTGGGAGACTCTAATTCACCCCTCCACTTT. It encodes CASSFLGDSNSPLHF. Variable domain in full (rest from reference TRBV7-2 and TRBJ1-6): GAGVSQSPSNKVTEKGKDVELRCDPISGHTALYWYRQSLGQGLEFLIYFQGNSAPDKSGLPSDRFSAERTGGSVSTLTIQRTQQEDSAVYLCASSFLGDSNSPLHFGNGTRLTVT.